This T cell receptor (beta chain) originates from a study of blood T cell repertoires in COVID-19 (dated by TCRdb to about 2020). Describing the broader study: Samples from collaborators originated in the United States, Italy and Spain and spanned both the acute and convalescent phases of COVID-19. The material from the prospective study consisted of cDNA or gDNA derived from T cells, B-cell-depleted T cells, or PBMCs. Subjects who had been exposed to COVID-19, were actively infected with it, or had recovered from it provided the deeply sampled blood TCRbeta repertoires that made up the dataset. The repertoires were released in a freely available public database intended as a resource for research on the immune response to SARS-CoV-2. The samples were drawn from the first 160 participants of the ongoing ImmuneRACE study and from 1,254 subjects provided by 6 global collaborators. Sample metadata almost always included a de-identified subject ID, COVID-19 status, age in years and sex. Where available, HLA class I and class II types were obtained from metadata supplied by the sample provider rather than from assay-based typing. What the research found in general, with its limitations: The quantity of clinical and demographic metadata differed by source and by participant and was supplied without curation.

The trim is 4 bases for V and 5 bases for J, with a gap of 14 bases between the germline ends. Taken from the germline V gene, the CDR1 and CDR2 loops are MGHDK and SYGVNS. CDR3 length: 15 amino acids, cysteine to phenylalanine. Of all the DNA, just the CDR3 is kept, 45 bases in frame from base 1. Collaborating institutions collected whole blood in K2EDTA tubes following their own protocols. For TCRbeta analysis, collaborators shipped samples in one of three forms: frozen whole blood, isolated PBMCs, or DNA extracted from either of those sample types. TCRbeta CDR3 regions were amplified from genomic DNA using the immunoSEQ Assay, a bias-controlled multiplex PCR. Per the authors' processing: The number of nucleated cells in each sample was estimated by amplification of reference gene primers within the assay. To quantify the absolute abundance of each unique TCRbeta CDR3 rearrangement, sequence reads were collapsed and filtered. Productive Simpson clonality was computed per sample as the square root of Simpson's diversity index over productive rearrangements. TCRdb re-hosts the immuneACCESS table, in-frame sequences only. Its copies lack some clones; in the studies checked, an unresolved V gene accounts for under half of them, and the cause for the rest is not known. That table is the source of V, J and clone size, and D and trimming were worked out from the DNA. For this sample the table gives over 250,000 clones, of which over 65% were detected only once. About 3.5% of the sample belongs to the ten largest clones.

This clone was seen more than once but under ten times. Which antigen it targets is not known. The record has no base qualities; no much larger clone is one base away. The V and J segments used are TRBV25-1 and TRBJ1-4, with no confident D gene call. Input material: peripheral blood. The TCR sequence derives from an elderly woman with acute or convalescent COVID-19. The sequence in DNA is TGTGCCAGCAGTGTTGGGAGACATCGGAATGAAAAACTGTTTTTT. This is translated as CASSVGRHRNEKLFF.